One and the same sample provided the 31 T cell receptor beta chains below, sequenced in a study of regulatory T cells in long-lasting Graves disease. Time point in this sample: newly diagnosed GD, antithyroid drugs for less than 3 months. PBMC RNA was the source of the TCR library. Assembly of TCR beta libraries relied on iRepertoire HTBI primers together with Arm-PCR of CDR3 regions. TCRdb ran MiXCR on the multiplex PCR reads and lists one entry per CDR3 protein. The data contain approximately 310,000 distinct CDR3 sequences, more than 15% of them singletons. The source material was peripheral blood mononuclear cells (PBMCs), sampled at new diagnosis, from a patient treated with antithyroid drugs. All receptors come from a female donor with Graves disease.

Notes on this clonotype: A much bigger clone sits one base away, suggesting this may be a read error. The chain links TRBV6-5 to TRBJ2-1; possible D gene TRBD2, 6 bases. Trimming took off 2 bases at V and 10 bases at J, with 18 bases between the two ends. Germline CDR1 MNHEY, CDR2 SVGAGI. The CDR3 has 15 amino acids. The chain's CDR3 is CASSYGTGTLYEQFF. In DNA, the CDR3 is TGTGCCAGCAGTTACGGAACCGGGACTCTGTACGAGCAGTTCTTC.

This clonotype was detected many times. V and J are TRBV7-9 and TRBJ2-2; a weak D match, TRBD2 (6 bases). V shed 6 bases and J shed 0 bases, with 17 bases lying between them. This CDR3 region has 17 residues. Germline CDR1 is SEHNR and CDR2 is FQNEAQ (reference sequence). The CDR3 coding sequence is TGTGCCAGCAGTTTCCCGGGGGTACCCTCGAACACCGGGGAGCTGTTTTTT. Translation gives CASSFPGVPSNTGELFF.

This clonotype was detected ten times or more. The V call is TRBV20-1, the J call TRBJ2-3; perhaps TRBD2 as D (6 bases). V dropped 6 bases and J dropped 2 bases, with 18 bases sitting between them. The CDR3 totals 15 residues. Per germline, CDR1 DFQATT and CDR2 SNEGSKA (reference sequence). CDR3 sequence (DNA): TGCAGTGCGTGGCACCGCGGGCGGGACACAGATACGCAGTATTTT. It encodes CSAWHRGRDTDTQYF.

This clonotype was seen more than once but under ten times. The rearrangement uses TRBV28 and TRBJ2-4; 10 nucleotides align to TRBD1. Germline values: CDR1 MDHEN, CDR2 SYDVKM. V shed 6 bases, J shed 1 base, and the junction held 12 bases outside the gene matches. CDR3 length: 18 residues. Written as DNA, the CDR3 is TGTGCCAGCAGCCCGGACAGGGGGAGGGAGAGGGCCAAAAACATTCAGTACTTC. Residues: CASSPDRGRERAKNIQYF.

Notes on this clonotype: A much bigger clone sits one base away, suggesting this may be a read error. V and J are TRBV11-3 and TRBJ2-1, with D tentatively TRBD1 or TRBD2 (5 bases each). The V and J ends lost 3 bases and 10 bases respectively, with 16 bases between them. CDR3 length: 14 residues. The V gene's germline CDR1 is SGHNT and CDR2 YENEEA. The CDR3 is CASSLTGTAYEQFF. DNA for the CDR3: TGTGCCAGCAGCTTGACCGGGACGGCCTACGAGCAGTTCTTC.

The rearrangement joins TRBV6-1 to TRBJ1-2; D not resolved. The CDR3 contains 13 residues. Trimming removed 5 bases from V and 0 bases from J, with 7 bases in between. The germline gives CDR1 MNHNS, CDR2 SASEGT. CDR3 in DNA: TGTGCCAGCAGTCCTGTTCCTAACTATGGCTACACCTTC. Its translation is CASSPVPNYGYTF.

V and J are TRBV3-1 and TRBJ2-2; D is possibly TRBD1 (5 bases). Germline assignment: CDR1 LGHDT and CDR2 YNNKEL (reference sequence). The V end was cut by 6 bases, the J end by 7 bases, with 12 bases between. The CDR3 is made up of 13 amino acids. The CDR3 reads CASRQQVRGELFF. CDR3 nucleotide sequence: TGTGCCAGCAGACAACAGGTGCGCGGGGAGCTGTTTTTT.

This clonotype has a count of ten or more. CDR3 in DNA: TGTGCCAGCAGTTTGGGACTAGCGGAGCCAGGGGGTTACGAGCAGTACTTC. Its translation is CASSLGLAEPGGYEQYF. The chain is built from TRBV28 and TRBJ2-7, with 11 bases fitting TRBD2. The germline V gene has CDR1 MDHEN and CDR2 SYDVKM. The CDR3 is 17 amino acids. After removal of 3 bases from V and 4 bases from J, the junction contained 11 bases not matched to a gene.

This clonotype was detected ten times or more. The chain combines TRBV11-2 with TRBJ2-7; tentatively, D is TRBD2 (5 bases). Germline lookup yields CDR1 SGHAT and CDR2 FQNNGV. This CDR3 has 13 amino acids. The ends were cut back, 0 bases at V and 6 bases at J, with 9 bases in the middle. CDR3 DNA: TGTGCCAGCAGCTTAGATCGGGGTTCCGAGCAGTACTTC. Translated: CASSLDRGSEQYF.

This clonotype was counted many times. The genes are TRBV11-3 and TRBJ2-7, with a weak D call TRBD1 (6 bases). The V end was cut by 0 bases, the J end by 1 base, with 10 bases between. The CDR3 is made up of 15 amino acids. Germline lookup yields CDR1 SGHNT and CDR2 YENEEA. The CDR3 spells CASSLDGTGSYEQYF. The CDR3 DNA follows: TGTGCCAGCAGCTTAGATGGTACAGGGTCCTACGAGCAGTACTTC.

This clonotype was seen at least ten times. At one end, the junction sequence differs from germline, possibly due to a read error. This chain links TRBV11-2 with TRBJ2-1; no firm D call. There are 13 residues in the CDR3. Germline CDR1 and CDR2: SGHAT and FQNNGV. The CDR3 reads CASSIDRPHEQFF. The CDR3 DNA sequence: TGTGCCAGCAGCATAGATAGACCTCATGAGCAGTTCTTC.

Worth noting for this clonotype: With only one base between it and a far larger clone, this is likely a read error. The rearrangement uses TRBV7-9 and TRBJ2-5; 14 bases are a match to TRBD2. TRBJ2-7 matches the DNA end more closely, so the J call is doubtful. This CDR3 contains 15 residues. Looked up from germline, CDR1 is SEHNR and CDR2 is FQNEAQ (reference sequence). The CDR3 reads CTSSGTSGSYYEQYF. The DNA of the CDR3 is TGTACCAGCAGCGGGACTAGCGGGAGTTATTACGAGCAGTACTTC.

This clonotype was observed many times. J is TRBJ2-2 and V is TRBV2, with 8 bases matching TRBD2. In germline, CDR1 is SNHLY, CDR2 FYNNEI. The ends lost 7 bases at V and 4 bases at J; junction bases unmatched: 5. The CDR3 covers 14 residues. The CDR3 spells CASKLAVGTGELFF. The CDR3 nucleotides read TGTGCCAGCAAACTAGCGGTGGGCACCGGGGAGCTGTTTTTT.

The V gene is TRBV5-1, the J gene TRBJ2-1; 8 bases line up with TRBD2. Germline values: CDR1 SGHRS, CDR2 YFSETQ. Germline trimming cut 3 bases from V and 8 bases from J; bases unmatched to any gene: 13. The CDR3 consists of 16 residues. CDR3 DNA: TGCGCCAGCAGCTCGTCCGGGACTAGTTCCAGCCATGAGCAGTTCTTC. Translation gives CASSSSGTSSSHEQFF.

The V call is TRBV20-1, the J call TRBJ2-5, with D tentatively TRBD1 (5 bases). Trimming left V 3 bases short and J 2 bases short, with 16 bases between. The CDR3 extends over 15 amino acids. Germline loops: CDR1 DFQATT, CDR2 SNEGSKA (reference sequence). CDR3 amino acids: CSASRDSGTQETQYF. CDR3 nucleotides: TGCAGTGCTAGCCGTGACAGTGGTACACAAGAGACCCAGTACTTC.

This clonotype occurred many times. The chain employs TRBV12-3 or TRBV12-4 and TRBJ2-7, with D possibly TRBD1 on 5 matching bases. Trimming left V 2 bases short and J 2 bases short, with 10 bases between. The CDR3 extends over 14 amino acids. DNA of the CDR3: TGTGCCAGCAGTTTACAGGGCCCTCCCTACGAGCAGTACTTC. Its translation is CASSLQGPPYEQYF.

To note about this clonotype: This may come from a read error, since a much larger clone is one base off. V and J are TRBV5-1 and TRBJ2-7; a possible D gene is TRBD1 (7 bases). Trimming took 1 base from V and 9 from J, leaving 17 bases between them. The CDR3 extends over 14 amino acids. Per germline, CDR1 SGHRS and CDR2 YFSETQ. For the CDR3, the DNA is TGCGCCAGCAGCTTGTCTCAGGGGGGCTTCGGGCAGTACTTC. Its protein product is CASSLSQGGFGQYF.

This clonotype was seen a few times. The chain employs TRBV27 and TRBJ2-7; 7 nucleotides agree with TRBD2. With 4 bases clipped from V and 0 bases from J, the junction kept 6 bases outside the gene matches. The CDR3 runs to 15 residues. Germline V CDR1 and CDR2: MNHEY, SMNVEV (reference sequence). CDR3 residues: CASSSRRGGSYEQYF. The CDR3 DNA follows: TGTGCCAGCAGTTCTCGGCGCGGGGGCTCCTACGAGCAGTACTTC.

At least ten counts were recorded for this clonotype. This chain connects TRBV12-3 or TRBV12-4 to TRBJ2-3, with 7 bases matching TRBD2. V lost 8 bases to trimming and J lost 2 bases; unmatched junction nucleotides: 13. This CDR3 comprises 16 residues. Here the CDR3 reads CASRSGVGLLTDTQYF. CDR3 coding DNA: TGTGCCAGCCGGTCGGGAGTGGGACTACTCACAGATACGCAGTATTTT.

This clonotype occurred many times. Written as DNA, the CDR3 is TGTGCCAGCAGTCCGACAGGGAGCTCCTACAATGAGCAGTTCTTC. Residues: CASSPTGSSYNEQFF. The chain combines TRBV19 with TRBJ2-1, with TRBD1 matching 7 bases. With V trimmed by 9 bases and J by 0 bases, 8 bases remained unmatched. The CDR3 has 15 residues. CDR1 LNHDA and CDR2 SQIVND come from the germline V gene (reference sequence).

This clonotype was observed at least ten times. The chain is built from TRBV7-2 and TRBJ2-5; perhaps TRBD1 as D (5 bases). This CDR3 contains 17 residues. Germline CDR1 and CDR2: SGHTA and FQGNSA. Trimming pared 1 base from V and 4 bases from J, leaving 19 bases between. This CDR3 is CASSLEGADVARETQYF. The CDR3, as DNA: TGTGCCAGCAGCTTAGAAGGGGCAGATGTAGCTAGAGAGACCCAGTACTTC.

In this sample, this clonotype turned up many times. The chain has TRBV28 and TRBJ2-3; 8 nucleotides align to TRBD2. This CDR3 spans 15 amino acids. V gave up 4 bases and J gave up 1 base; unmatched junction bases: 4. From germline, CDR1 is MDHEN and CDR2 SYDVKM. In DNA, the CDR3 is TGTGCCAGCAGTTCCCTGCGGGGGGGCACAGATACGCAGTATTTT. This encodes CASSSLRGGTDTQYF.

This clonotype has a count of ten or more. For the CDR3, the DNA is TGCGCCAGCAGACTCGATAATCGCATCGGGGATACGCAGTATTTT. Translated: CASRLDNRIGDTQYF. This chain uses TRBV5-1 with TRBJ2-3; D is unresolved. Trimming took off 5 bases at V and 6 bases at J, with 19 bases between the two ends. In germline, CDR1 is SGHRS, CDR2 YFSETQ. The CDR3 consists of 15 residues.

At least ten counts were recorded for this clonotype. The chain has TRBV29-1 and TRBJ1-1, with unresolved D. The CDR3 covers 13 residues. Deletions cut 3 bases from V and 2 bases from J, with 10 bases between. Germline CDR1 reads SQVTM; CDR2 reads ANQGSEA. The CDR3 protein is CSVDRTANTEAFF. The CDR3 nucleotides are TGCAGCGTTGATAGGACGGCAAACACTGAAGCTTTCTTT. Using reference TRBV29-1 and TRBJ1-1 for the parts outside the CDR3, the full variable domain is SAVISQKPSRDICQRGTSLTIQCQVDSQVTMMFWYRQQPGQSLTLIATANQGSEATYESGFVIDKFPISRPNLTFSTLTVSNMSPEDSSIYLCSVDRTANTEAFFGQGTRLTVV.

This clonotype was found a few times. Just one base apart from a much larger clone, this may be a read error. This chain links TRBV7-9 with TRBJ2-5, with D unresolved. Trimming cost V 5 bases and J 0 bases, with 7 bases left between them. Germline V gene sequence: CDR1 SEHNR, CDR2 FQNEAQ (reference sequence). CDR3 size: 13 residues. The CDR3 loop is CASSPGYQETQYF. In DNA form, the CDR3 reads TGTGCCAGCAGCCCGGGTTACCAAGAGACCCAGTACTTC.

In its sample, this clonotype was seen many times. This chain uses TRBV19 with TRBJ2-1; 9 positions match TRBD2. J lost 6 bases, V lost 6 bases, and 12 bases had no gene match. This CDR3 is 16 amino acids long. Germline CDR1 is LNHDA and CDR2 is SQIVND (reference sequence). The CDR3 loop is CASSAIGGRALNEQFF. In DNA form, the CDR3 reads TGTGCCAGTAGCGCAATAGGCGGGAGGGCCCTCAATGAGCAGTTCTTC. Combining the CDR3 with reference TRBV19 and TRBJ2-1 gives the whole variable domain DGGITQSPKYLFRKEGQNVTLSCEQNLNHDAMYWYRQDPGQGLRLIYYSQIVNDFQKGDIAEGYSVSREKKESFPLTVTSAQKNPTAFYLCASSAIGGRALNEQFFGPGTRLTVL.

CDR3 nucleotides: TGTGCCAGCAGCCAGGGGACAGAGGCCGCGTATGGCTACACCTTC. This gives the protein CASSQGTEAAYGYTF. The chain joins TRBV7-9 to TRBJ1-2; TRBD1 matches at 7 bases. Losses at the gene ends were 5 bases for V and 5 bases for J; bases not matched to a gene: 11. CDR1 is SEHNR and CDR2 is FQNEAQ in the germline V gene (reference sequence). The CDR3 covers 15 residues.

This clonotype was counted only a few times. The chain has TRBV6-5 and TRBJ2-1; 8 bases agree with TRBD1. This CDR3 comprises 18 residues. Trimming took 4 bases from V and 10 from J; bases not matched to a gene: 21. Germline lookup yields CDR1 MNHEY and CDR2 SVGAGI. In DNA form, the CDR3 reads TGTGCCAGCAGTTTACAATTCGGGACAGGTTCGGTATCGAGGGAGCAGTTCTTC. Its translation: CASSLQFGTGSVSREQFF.

The chain combines TRBV24-1 with TRBJ2-1, with 11 nucleotides matching TRBD2. After removal of 2 bases from V and 4 bases from J, the junction contained 9 bases not matched to a gene. Germline V gene sequence: CDR1 KGHDR, CDR2 SFDVKD. The CDR3 length is 18 residues. CDR3 residues: CATSDSRLAGGGYNEQFF. The CDR3 nucleotides are TGTGCCACCAGTGATTCGCGTTTAGCGGGAGGGGGTTACAATGAGCAGTTCTTC.

This clonotype was recorded at least ten times. The chain joins TRBV6-2 or TRBV6-3 to TRBJ2-1; D may be TRBD2 (6 bases). Germline V gives CDR1 MNHEY, CDR2 SVGEGT. V was clipped by 4 bases and J by 9 bases, with 22 bases between them. There are 16 residues in the CDR3. The CDR3 bases are TGTGCCAGCAGTTTGACGCCGGGACCCACCGGGGGTGAGCAGTTCTTC. It is translated as CASSLTPGPTGGEQFF.

This clonotype has at least ten counts. The rearrangement links TRBV27 to TRBJ2-7; no firm D call. CDR1 and CDR2 from the germline V gene are MNHEY and SMNVEV (reference sequence). Trimming cost V 4 bases and J 1 base, with 11 bases left between them. The CDR3 contains 14 residues. Here the CDR3 DNA reads TGTGCCAGCAGTTCCAGGTCCCCATCCTACGAGCAGTACTTC. Amino acids: CASSSRSPSYEQYF.